One and the same sample provided the 9 T cell receptor beta chains below, sequenced in a study of CD8+CD57+ T cells in acquired aplastic anemia. Selection for sequencing was limited to patients who had shown CD8+CD57+ cell expansion by flow cytometry. Genomic DNA provided the template from which TCR beta VDJ and CDR3 profiles were obtained. One entry per CDR3 protein, called by TCRdb with MiXCR from the reads. This sample has 150,000 to 200,000 distinct CDR3 sequences, with roughly 50% found just once. Sequenced sample: sorted CD4+, CD8+, or CD8+CD57+ T cells (not recorded which) from PBMCs. Source of these receptors: a human donor with aplastic anemia.

This clonotype was counted many times. V and J are TRBV2 and TRBJ2-5; D unresolved. With 7 bases removed from V and 5 bases from J, the gap between germline ends came to 5 bases. This CDR3 has 10 residues. The germline gives CDR1 SNHLY, CDR2 FYNNEI. CDR3 in DNA: TGTGCCAGCATGTTGGAGACCCAGTACTTC. It translates to CASMLETQYF.

This clonotype showed up just a few times. V usage is TRBV10-3 and J usage is TRBJ1-6; tentatively, D is TRBD1 (5 bases). V was shortened by 0 bases and J by 17 bases, with 17 bases between the two germline ends. Germline CDR1 reads ENHRY; CDR2 reads SYGVKD. The CDR3 length is 14 residues. The CDR3 DNA follows: TGTGCCATCAGTGAGTCGGGGCCTAGTCCGTCAGTCCACTTT. It encodes CAISESGPSPSVHF.

This clonotype was seen many times. V usage is TRBV20-1 and J usage is TRBJ2-5; 10 bases fit TRBD2. The CDR3 runs to 16 residues. With V trimmed by 0 bases and J by 2 bases, 6 bases remained unmatched. The germline V gene has CDR1 DFQATT and CDR2 SNEGSKA (reference sequence). CDR3 nucleotide sequence: TGCAGTGCTAGAGATCGGCTAGCGGGGGCTCAAGAGACCCAGTACTTC. Translating it yields CSARDRLAGAQETQYF.

This clonotype was found many times. The V gene is TRBV19, the J gene TRBJ1-5, with D unclear. The CDR3 spans 15 residues. V lost 1 base and J 7 bases, leaving 14 bases between the germline ends. In germline, CDR1 is LNHDA, CDR2 SQIVND (reference sequence). The CDR3 bases are TGTGCCAGTAGTATAGTCGGACTTAACGACCAGCCCCAGCATTTT. The encoded protein is CASSIVGLNDQPQHF. The whole variable domain, remainder taken from reference TRBV19 and TRBJ1-5, is DGGITQSPKYLFRKEGQNVTLSCEQNLNHDAMYWYRQDPGQGLRLIYYSQIVNDFQKGDIAEGYSVSREKKESFPLTVTSAQKNPTAFYLCASSIVGLNDQPQHFGDGTRLSIL.

The chain uses TRBV19 and TRBJ1-5; D is possibly TRBD1 (5 bases). This CDR3 is 15 amino acids long. V lost 3 bases, J lost 0 bases, and 9 bases lay in between. The germline V gene has CDR1 LNHDA and CDR2 SQIVND (reference sequence). CDR3 sequence reads: CASSMGVYSNQPQHF. The CDR3 bases are TGTGCCAGTAGTATGGGGGTATATAGCAATCAGCCCCAGCATTTT.

This clonotype was observed at least ten times. The chain links TRBV20-1 to TRBJ2-3; D not resolved. Trimming pared 7 bases from V and 2 bases from J, leaving 10 bases between. CDR3 length equals 12 residues. Germline V lookup: CDR1 DFQATT, CDR2 SNEGSKA (reference sequence). CDR3 sequence: CSGSPHTDTQYF. CDR3 nucleotide sequence: TGCAGTGGCTCCCCACACACAGATACGCAGTATTTT.

This clonotype has just a few counts. The CDR3 sequence: CASSPQPTGNEQYF. CDR3 sequence (DNA): TGTGCCAGCAGTCCCCAGCCGACAGGGAACGAGCAGTACTTC. The V and J genes are TRBV25-1 and TRBJ2-7, with 7 bases fitting TRBD1. Per germline, CDR1 MGHDK and CDR2 SYGVNS. J gave up 5 bases and V 5 bases, and 9 bases lay outside the gene matches. The CDR3 is 14 amino acids.

The rearrangement links TRBV9 to TRBJ2-1; either TRBD1 or TRBD2 may supply D (5 bases each). The V gene lost 0 bases and the J gene lost 3 bases, with 19 bases spanning the gap. The CDR3 sequence is 18 residues long. Germline V gives CDR1 SGDLS, CDR2 YYNGEE. The CDR3 protein is CASSVEPSRGDLYNEQFF. Here the CDR3 DNA reads TGTGCCAGCAGCGTAGAACCGAGTAGGGGAGACCTCTACAATGAGCAGTTCTTC.

With respect to this clonotype: A read error may explain this, as a much larger clone is one base away. As the CDR3 is not closed by the conserved phenylalanine or tryptophan, this likely results from a read error. This chain links TRBV18 with TRBJ2-5; D gene unclear. The CDR3 spans 13 residues. The V gene's germline CDR1 is KGHSH and CDR2 LQKENI. V lost 0 bases, J lost 5 bases, and 7 bases lay in between. The CDR3 DNA sequence: TGTGCCAGCTCACCACCGTCTAGGGAGACCCAGTACCTC. Translating it yields CASSPPSRETQYL.